Below, 4 T cell receptor beta chains from the same sample are listed, as sequenced in a study of blood T cells in healthy people across ages (dated by TCRdb to between 2015 and 2017). The protocol used for the library was 5' RACE. A second 7 to 11 cycle PCR used a sample-barcoded 5' primer and a J-beta primer mix. TCRdb reprocessed the public reads (quality trimming at Q25 with fastp, clone calling with MiXCR) and kept in-frame beta chains. Records with the same CDR3 protein are collapsed into one entry carrying the most frequent genes and DNA. Here the sample has 1.5 million to 2 million distinct CDR3 sequences; around 40% occur a single time. Clones ranked in the top ten supply 23% of the sample. Sample: blood. The source of these receptors is a human donor in good health.

V gene TRBV24-1 combines with J gene TRBJ2-4; 7 bases map to TRBD2. The end of the DNA fits TRBJ2-7 better, so the J call may be wrong. This CDR3 has 15 residues. CDR1 is KGHDR and CDR2 is SFDVKD in the germline V gene. The CDR3 reads CATSETSGGANEQYF. CDR3 bases: TGTGCCACCAGTGAAACCTCGGGGGGAGCAAACGAGCAGTACTTC.

The chain is built from TRBV6-2 or TRBV6-3 and TRBJ1-5; D not resolved. Germline loops: CDR1 MNHEY, CDR2 SVGEGT. The CDR3 spans 16 residues. Trimming shortened V by 2 bases and J by 3 bases, and 14 bases separated the two germline ends. CDR3 sequence: CASSYGQFLLNQPQHF. CDR3 DNA: TGTGCCAGCAGTTACGGGCAGTTTCTCCTCAATCAGCCCCAGCATTTT.

The J gene is TRBJ2-1, the V gene TRBV5-5; D possibly corresponds to TRBD2 (7 bases). This CDR3 spans 15 amino acids. Per the germline V gene, CDR1 is SGHKS and CDR2 is YYEKEE (reference sequence). Trimming pared 4 bases from V and 8 bases from J, leaving 19 bases between. As DNA, the CDR3 is TGTGCCAGCAGCCTATCCCCGAGGGGGGGTTATGAGCAGTTCTTC. It translates to CASSLSPRGGYEQFF.

This clonotype was seen more than once but under ten times. V is TRBV15 and J is TRBJ2-3, with D tentatively TRBD2 (5 bases). Trimming removed 5 bases from V and 3 bases from J, with 6 bases in between. Germline V gives CDR1 LNHNV, CDR2 YYDKDF (reference sequence). CDR3 length: 12 amino acids. Here the CDR3 reads CATSRTTDTQYF. The CDR3 coding sequence is TGTGCCACCAGCCGGACTACAGATACGCAGTATTTT.